The subject of this entry is one T cell receptor (beta chain). One base separates it from a far larger clone, so it is likely a read error. Sequencing used immunoSEQ multiplex PCR; TCRdb keeps in-frame clones, though not all of them. The table records about 450,000 clones, less than 80% of them present only once. The sample comes from a study of shared clonotypes between healthy human individuals. The length of the CDR3 is 14 residues. In germline, CDR1 is SQVTM, CDR2 ANQGSEA. Sequencing used PBMCs. This TCR came from a woman aged 40 to 55 in good health. Some clones in this sample may be carry-over from other donors' samples. The chain uses TRBV29-1 and TRBJ2-7; D tentatively fits TRBD1 or TRBD2 (6 bases each). CDR3 sequence: CSVGAGREPYGQYF. CDR3 coding DNA: TGCAGCGTGGGGGCTGGGCGGGAACCCTACGGGCAGTACTTC.